A selection of T cell receptor beta chains follows, all from one sample in a study of T cell responses to AZD1222 COVID-19 vaccine. Method: immunoSEQ multiplex PCR; TCRdb's copy keeps in-frame clones and lacks some. The sample lists just over 95,000 clones; roughly nine tenths were seen once. This specimen consisted of peripheral blood, obtained on day 0 of AZD1222 vaccination. Receptor source: an adult in good health. Each CDR3 is given with its conserved first and last residue. Each record gives: CDR3 DNA, CDR3 protein, J gene, D gene, clone size, V gene. A D gene is named only where the DNA matches it firmly. Rows give clone size only sometimes, using once, few, many, or a class for an expanded clone.

cdr3_nt: TGTGCCAGCAACCCTACAGGGGTTCAGCCCCAGCATTTT
cdr3_aa: CASNPTGVQPQHF
j_call: TRBJ1-5
d_call: TRBD1
clone_size: -
v_call: TRBV6-5

cdr3_nt: TGCAGTGCTAGTCGGGACGCCTCCTTCAATGAGCAGTTCTTC
cdr3_aa: CSASRDASFNEQFF
j_call: TRBJ2-1
d_call: -
clone_size: -
v_call: TRBV20-1

cdr3_nt: TGTGCCAGCAGTCCCTTGTGGATCAGGGGTAATGAAAAACTGTTTTTT
cdr3_aa: CASSPLWIRGNEKLFF
j_call: TRBJ1-4
d_call: -
clone_size: -
v_call: TRBV7-9

cdr3_nt: TGTGCCAGTCGGTCTCGCTCTGGAAACACCATATATTTT
cdr3_aa: CASRSRSGNTIYF
j_call: TRBJ1-3
d_call: -
clone_size: -
v_call: TRBV9

cdr3_nt: TGCGCCAGCAGCTGGGGGAGTTATGAGCAGTTCTTC
cdr3_aa: CASSWGSYEQFF
j_call: TRBJ2-1
d_call: -
clone_size: -
v_call: TRBV5-1

cdr3_nt: TGTGCCAGCAGTCCGTTCTTCGGGTCACCCCTCCACTTT
cdr3_aa: CASSPFFGSPLHF
j_call: TRBJ1-6
d_call: -
clone_size: -
v_call: TRBV28

cdr3_nt: TGTGCCAGCAGCTGGCTCCGGGACAGCACAGATACGCAGTATTTT
cdr3_aa: CASSWLRDSTDTQYF
j_call: TRBJ2-3
d_call: -
clone_size: -
v_call: TRBV5-8

cdr3_nt: TGTGCCAGCAGTGGCCGGGACAGGGAGTTGGGTGAAGCTTTCTTT
cdr3_aa: CASSGRDRELGEAFF
j_call: TRBJ1-1
d_call: TRBD1
clone_size: few
v_call: TRBV6-6

cdr3_nt: TGCGCCAGCAGCTCGAGGCCTAAGGACAAGAGCTCTGGAAACACCATATATTTT
cdr3_aa: CASSSRPKDKSSGNTIYF
j_call: TRBJ1-3
d_call: -
clone_size: -
v_call: TRBV5-1

cdr3_nt: TGTGCCAGCAGCTCAAAAAACAGGGGGCCTGGAAACACCATATATTTT
cdr3_aa: CASSSKNRGPGNTIYF
j_call: TRBJ1-3
d_call: TRBD1
clone_size: -
v_call: TRBV11-2

cdr3_nt: TGCGCCAGCAGCTTGGGGGACAGGGAAGAAAACAATGAGCAGTTCTTC
cdr3_aa: CASSLGDREENNEQFF
j_call: TRBJ2-1
d_call: TRBD1
clone_size: -
v_call: TRBV5-1

cdr3_nt: TGTGCCATCAGTGAGGAACTAGACAACTCCTACGAGCAGTACTTC
cdr3_aa: CAISEELDNSYEQYF
j_call: TRBJ2-7
d_call: -
clone_size: -
v_call: TRBV10-3

cdr3_nt: TGTGCCAGTCGGTGGGGTTATGGCTACACCTTC
cdr3_aa: CASRWGYGYTF
j_call: TRBJ1-2
d_call: -
clone_size: -
v_call: TRBV19

cdr3_nt: TGCGCCAGCAGCCAAGATCTCGCGTTGGGCGGCTATGGCTACACCTTC
cdr3_aa: CASSQDLALGGYGYTF
j_call: TRBJ1-2
d_call: -
clone_size: -
v_call: TRBV4-3

cdr3_nt: TGTGCCAGCAGCTCGTACAGGGGGCGGGAGACCCAGTACTTC
cdr3_aa: CASSSYRGRETQYF
j_call: TRBJ2-5
d_call: TRBD1
clone_size: -
v_call: TRBV7-2

cdr3_nt: TGTGCCATCAGTGAGCCGGGCCCTCCGGGACTGTTCTTC
cdr3_aa: CAISEPGPPGLFF
j_call: TRBJ2-1
d_call: -
clone_size: -
v_call: TRBV10-3

cdr3_nt: TGTGCCAGCAGACAGGGTCTTGGACTTAGCTCCTACGAGCAGTACTTC
cdr3_aa: CASRQGLGLSSYEQYF
j_call: TRBJ2-7
d_call: -
clone_size: many
v_call: TRBV2

cdr3_nt: TGTGCCAGCAGCGTAGAGATGGGCCAACGTGGTGAGCAGTTCTTC
cdr3_aa: CASSVEMGQRGEQFF
j_call: TRBJ2-1
d_call: -
clone_size: -
v_call: TRBV9

cdr3_nt: TGTGCCAGCAGCCAAAACAGGGGTAAGACTGAAGCTTTCTTT
cdr3_aa: CASSQNRGKTEAFF
j_call: TRBJ1-1
d_call: TRBD1
clone_size: -
v_call: TRBV7-9

cdr3_nt: TGTGCCAGCTCACCTTTCCTAGCGGGGCCATACAATGAGCAGTTCTTC
cdr3_aa: CASSPFLAGPYNEQFF
j_call: TRBJ2-1
d_call: TRBD2
clone_size: -
v_call: TRBV18